This is a list of T cell receptor beta chains from one sample in a study of beta chain features in type 1 diabetes. Clones were read by immunoSEQ multiplex PCR, and TCRdb kept only the in-frame ones, dropping some. The table records 300,000 to 450,000 clones, around 12% of them present only once. The sequenced sample was naive CD4+ T cells from blood. The receptor source for this set is a woman younger than 35 with type 1 diabetes. Both conserved end residues are part of each CDR3. The order of the fields is clone size, D gene, V gene, J gene, CDR3 DNA, CDR3 protein. D genes are given only for firm matches. A clone size is listed for some rows: how often the clone was seen (once, few, many), or a class if it is expanded.

abundance: few
d_gene: -
v_gene: TRBV7-2
j_gene: TRBJ2-7
CDR3nt: TGTGCCAGCAGCATCGGGTTTTCCTACGAGCAGTACTTC
CDR3aa: CASSIGFSYEQYF

abundance: -
d_gene: -
v_gene: TRBV6-5
j_gene: TRBJ2-7
CDR3nt: TGTGCCAGCAGTCCCACAGGTTCTTACGAGCAGTACTTC
CDR3aa: CASSPTGSYEQYF

abundance: few
d_gene: -
v_gene: TRBV9
j_gene: TRBJ2-3
CDR3nt: TGTGCCAGCAGCGTAGATGGCAGGAGCACAGATACGCAGTATTTT
CDR3aa: CASSVDGRSTDTQYF

abundance: -
d_gene: TRBD1
v_gene: TRBV2
j_gene: TRBJ1-1
CDR3nt: TGTGCCAGCAGTAGGGACAGGGGGTACTCTGAAGCTTTCTTT
CDR3aa: CASSRDRGYSEAFF

abundance: -
d_gene: -
v_gene: TRBV7-9
j_gene: TRBJ2-7
CDR3nt: TGTGCCAGCAGCTTCGGACAGAAAAGGTCCTACGAGCAGTACTTC
CDR3aa: CASSFGQKRSYEQYF

abundance: -
d_gene: TRBD1
v_gene: TRBV7-2
j_gene: TRBJ2-7
CDR3nt: TGTGCCAGCAGCCGGGACAGCGGAACCTACGAGCAGTACTTC
CDR3aa: CASSRDSGTYEQYF

abundance: -
d_gene: -
v_gene: TRBV18
j_gene: TRBJ2-7
CDR3nt: TGTGCCAGCTCACCTCCTAGCAGGACTTACGAGCAGTACTTC
CDR3aa: CASSPPSRTYEQYF

abundance: few
d_gene: -
v_gene: TRBV10-3
j_gene: TRBJ2-7
CDR3nt: TGTGCCTACGCCGCCGCTCAGGGGACCCCCTACGAGCAGTACTTC
CDR3aa: CAYAAAQGTPYEQYF

abundance: -
d_gene: -
v_gene: TRBV29-1
j_gene: TRBJ2-7
CDR3nt: TGCAGCGTGGAGGGACCCCCGACGGACGAGCAGTACTTC
CDR3aa: CSVEGPPTDEQYF

abundance: few
d_gene: -
v_gene: TRBV20-1
j_gene: TRBJ2-1
CDR3nt: TGCAGTGCTCTCCTAGCCAATGAGCAGTTCTTC
CDR3aa: CSALLANEQFF

abundance: few
d_gene: TRBD2
v_gene: TRBV5-1
j_gene: TRBJ2-3
CDR3nt: TGCGCCAGCAGCGCAGCCTTCCTGCGGGAGCGAGATACGCAGTATTTT
CDR3aa: CASSAAFLRERDTQYF

abundance: few
d_gene: -
v_gene: TRBV27
j_gene: TRBJ2-5
CDR3nt: TGTGCCAGCAGTTACAGGGATCCTAAAGAGACCCAGTACTTC
CDR3aa: CASSYRDPKETQYF

abundance: -
d_gene: -
v_gene: TRBV5-1
j_gene: TRBJ1-2
CDR3nt: TGCGCCAGCAGCCTGGGAGCGGGTGGCTACACCTTC
CDR3aa: CASSLGAGGYTF

abundance: few
d_gene: -
v_gene: TRBV28
j_gene: TRBJ1-1
CDR3nt: TGTGCCAGCAGCCCCAGGTCCCCTATGAACACTGAAGCTTTCTTT
CDR3aa: CASSPRSPMNTEAFF

abundance: few
d_gene: TRBD2
v_gene: TRBV4-3
j_gene: TRBJ2-3
CDR3nt: TGCGCCAGCAGCCAAGCTAGCGGGATCACAGATACGCAGTATTTT
CDR3aa: CASSQASGITDTQYF

abundance: -
d_gene: -
v_gene: TRBV27
j_gene: TRBJ1-2
CDR3nt: TGTGCCAGCCGGGGGGCGGTCTATGGCTACACCTTC
CDR3aa: CASRGAVYGYTF

abundance: -
d_gene: TRBD2
v_gene: TRBV15
j_gene: TRBJ2-3
CDR3nt: TGTGCCACCAGCAGAGATTTGGGGCTAGCGGGCACAGATACGCAGTATTTT
CDR3aa: CATSRDLGLAGTDTQYF

abundance: few
d_gene: -
v_gene: TRBV11-2
j_gene: TRBJ2-5
CDR3nt: TGTGCCAGCAGCTTAGGGGCGGAGACCCAGTACTTC
CDR3aa: CASSLGAETQYF

abundance: -
d_gene: -
v_gene: TRBV2
j_gene: TRBJ1-5
CDR3nt: TGTGCCAGCGGGGGGGAGCTCAACAATCAGCCCCAGCATTTT
CDR3aa: CASGGELNNQPQHF

abundance: few
d_gene: TRBD2
v_gene: TRBV11-2
j_gene: TRBJ2-1
CDR3nt: TGTGCCAGCAGCTCCTCGGGACTAGCAGGTGAGCAGTTCTTC
CDR3aa: CASSSSGLAGEQFF

abundance: -
d_gene: -
v_gene: TRBV30
j_gene: TRBJ2-3
CDR3nt: TGTGCCTGGACGGCCCAGGGAACAGATACGCAGTATTTT
CDR3aa: CAWTAQGTDTQYF

abundance: few
d_gene: TRBD1
v_gene: TRBV6-5
j_gene: TRBJ1-2
CDR3nt: TGTGCCAGCCGAGGGACAGGGACAAACTATGGCTACACCTTC
CDR3aa: CASRGTGTNYGYTF

abundance: -
d_gene: TRBD1
v_gene: TRBV10-3
j_gene: TRBJ2-7
CDR3nt: TGTGCCATCAGGGGGACAGTTCACGAGCAGTACTTC
CDR3aa: CAIRGTVHEQYF

abundance: -
d_gene: -
v_gene: TRBV7-6
j_gene: TRBJ1-5
CDR3nt: TGTGCCAGCAGCTTAGCCACCGGTCAGCCCCAGCATTTT
CDR3aa: CASSLATGQPQHF

abundance: few
d_gene: TRBD2
v_gene: TRBV11-2
j_gene: TRBJ2-3
CDR3nt: TGTGCCAGCAGTTACGTAACCACCGCTAGCGGGAGGGCCGGAGATACGCAGTATTTT
CDR3aa: CASSYVTTASGRAGDTQYF

abundance: -
d_gene: TRBD2
v_gene: TRBV19
j_gene: TRBJ2-1
CDR3nt: TGTGCCAGTAGCATATCATCAGGGACTAACTACAATGAGCAGTTCTTC
CDR3aa: CASSISSGTNYNEQFF

abundance: few
d_gene: TRBD1
v_gene: TRBV7-2
j_gene: TRBJ1-5
CDR3nt: TGTGCCAGCAGCCGGGACAGGGATCAGCCCCAGCATTTT
CDR3aa: CASSRDRDQPQHF

abundance: few
d_gene: TRBD1
v_gene: TRBV14
j_gene: TRBJ1-2
CDR3nt: TGTGCCAGCAGCCCGATGTACAGGGGGCAAGGCTACACCTTC
CDR3aa: CASSPMYRGQGYTF

abundance: few
d_gene: TRBD1
v_gene: TRBV30
j_gene: TRBJ2-1
CDR3nt: TGTGCCTGGAGTTTCGGGACAGTTGGGGTCAATGAGCAGTTCTTC
CDR3aa: CAWSFGTVGVNEQFF

abundance: few
d_gene: -
v_gene: TRBV28
j_gene: TRBJ1-5
CDR3nt: TGTGCCAGCATATCCCTTGGCAATCAGCCCCAGCATTTT
CDR3aa: CASISLGNQPQHF

abundance: -
d_gene: TRBD2
v_gene: TRBV7-2
j_gene: TRBJ2-1
CDR3nt: TGTGCCAGCAACCCAAGGGGCGGGAGCTCCTACAATGAGCAGTTCTTC
CDR3aa: CASNPRGGSSYNEQFF

abundance: few
d_gene: -
v_gene: TRBV29-1
j_gene: TRBJ1-2
CDR3nt: TGCAGCACACGAGGAGTCGCTAACTATGGCTACACCTTC
CDR3aa: CSTRGVANYGYTF

abundance: -
d_gene: -
v_gene: TRBV25-1
j_gene: TRBJ1-2
CDR3nt: TGTGCCAGCAGTGAAGGAGGGACGGGAGTCTATGGCTACACCTTC
CDR3aa: CASSEGGTGVYGYTF

abundance: few
d_gene: TRBD1
v_gene: TRBV7-9
j_gene: TRBJ2-7
CDR3nt: TGTGCCAGCAGCTCAGAAGGGGGCCCCTACGAGCAGTACTTC
CDR3aa: CASSSEGGPYEQYF

abundance: few
d_gene: -
v_gene: TRBV5-4
j_gene: TRBJ1-6
CDR3nt: TGTGCCAGCAGCTTGGCCCCAGGGGAATCTTCACCCCTCCACTTT
CDR3aa: CASSLAPGESSPLHF

abundance: few
d_gene: -
v_gene: TRBV30
j_gene: TRBJ1-1
CDR3nt: TGTGCCAGGGGTAGACCGAACACTGAAGCTTTCTTT
CDR3aa: CARGRPNTEAFF

abundance: -
d_gene: TRBD1
v_gene: TRBV5-6
j_gene: TRBJ2-7
CDR3nt: TGTGCCAGCAGGAGACAGGGGGAGCAGTACTTC
CDR3aa: CASRRQGEQYF

abundance: few
d_gene: -
v_gene: TRBV18
j_gene: TRBJ1-2
CDR3nt: TGTGCCAGCTCACCTGGGACTGGCTATGGCTACACCTTC
CDR3aa: CASSPGTGYGYTF

abundance: few
d_gene: -
v_gene: TRBV15
j_gene: TRBJ2-7
CDR3nt: TGTGCCACCAGCAGATACGGACTGGACTCCTACGAGCAGTACTTC
CDR3aa: CATSRYGLDSYEQYF

abundance: few
d_gene: TRBD2
v_gene: TRBV5-1
j_gene: TRBJ2-1
CDR3nt: TGCGCCAGCAGCTTGAACAGCGGGGAGATCTACAATGAGCAGTTCTTC
CDR3aa: CASSLNSGEIYNEQFF

abundance: few
d_gene: -
v_gene: TRBV7-9
j_gene: TRBJ2-6
CDR3nt: TGTGCCAGCAGCACCGCTGCCGGTCGTGAGGGGGCCAACGTCCTGACTTTC
CDR3aa: CASSTAAGREGANVLTF

abundance: few
d_gene: -
v_gene: TRBV6-1
j_gene: TRBJ2-7
CDR3nt: TGTGCCAGCGAGCCTATGACTTCTCCCTACGAGCAGTACTTC
CDR3aa: CASEPMTSPYEQYF

abundance: few
d_gene: -
v_gene: TRBV25-1
j_gene: TRBJ1-1
CDR3nt: TGTGCCAGCAGTCCTCTTACAGGGATGAACACTGAAGCTTTCTTT
CDR3aa: CASSPLTGMNTEAFF

abundance: few
d_gene: -
v_gene: TRBV18
j_gene: TRBJ1-4
CDR3nt: TGTGCCAGCTCATCGGCGACAAATGAAAAACTGTTTTTT
CDR3aa: CASSSATNEKLFF

abundance: few
d_gene: -
v_gene: TRBV7-2
j_gene: TRBJ2-1
CDR3nt: TGTGCCAGCAGTCGGGGAAGACGGTACTACAATGAGCAGTTCTTC
CDR3aa: CASSRGRRYYNEQFF

abundance: -
d_gene: -
v_gene: TRBV11-2
j_gene: TRBJ1-1
CDR3nt: TGTGCCAGCAGCTTTTTGGACAGATATGAAGCTTTCTTT
CDR3aa: CASSFLDRYEAFF

abundance: few
d_gene: TRBD1
v_gene: TRBV5-4
j_gene: TRBJ2-1
CDR3nt: TGTGCCAGCAGCTCTAACAGGGGGCAGAATGAGCAGTTCTTC
CDR3aa: CASSSNRGQNEQFF

abundance: -
d_gene: -
v_gene: TRBV6-6
j_gene: TRBJ2-1
CDR3nt: TGTGCCAGCCGGCAGGGGCACAATGAGCAGTTCTTC
CDR3aa: CASRQGHNEQFF

abundance: -
d_gene: -
v_gene: TRBV7-2
j_gene: TRBJ2-3
CDR3nt: TGTGCCAGCAGCTTACTAGAGGGCACAGATACGCAGTATTTT
CDR3aa: CASSLLEGTDTQYF

abundance: few
d_gene: -
v_gene: TRBV18
j_gene: TRBJ2-3
CDR3nt: TGTGCCAGCTCATTCTCGACAGCAGATACGCAGTATTTT
CDR3aa: CASSFSTADTQYF

abundance: few
d_gene: -
v_gene: TRBV6-5
j_gene: TRBJ2-3
CDR3nt: TGTGCCAGAGGGACAAGCCACCCAGATACGCAGTATTTT
CDR3aa: CARGTSHPDTQYF

abundance: few
d_gene: -
v_gene: TRBV18
j_gene: TRBJ2-1
CDR3nt: TGTGCCAGCTCACCAGGATATAGCGTGTCATACAATGAGCAGTTCTTC
CDR3aa: CASSPGYSVSYNEQFF

abundance: few
d_gene: TRBD1
v_gene: TRBV28
j_gene: TRBJ2-7
CDR3nt: TGTGCCAGCAGGGACAGGCCCGACTACGAGCAGTACTTC
CDR3aa: CASRDRPDYEQYF

abundance: -
d_gene: TRBD2
v_gene: TRBV5-1
j_gene: TRBJ2-4
CDR3nt: TGCGCCAGCAGCTTGACTAGCGGGAGGGCCTCCAAAAACATTCAGTACTTC
CDR3aa: CASSLTSGRASKNIQYF

abundance: few
d_gene: -
v_gene: TRBV5-4
j_gene: TRBJ2-4
CDR3nt: TGCGCCAGCAGCCAAGAGACAGGACGGAACATTCAGTACTTC
CDR3aa: CASSQETGRNIQYF